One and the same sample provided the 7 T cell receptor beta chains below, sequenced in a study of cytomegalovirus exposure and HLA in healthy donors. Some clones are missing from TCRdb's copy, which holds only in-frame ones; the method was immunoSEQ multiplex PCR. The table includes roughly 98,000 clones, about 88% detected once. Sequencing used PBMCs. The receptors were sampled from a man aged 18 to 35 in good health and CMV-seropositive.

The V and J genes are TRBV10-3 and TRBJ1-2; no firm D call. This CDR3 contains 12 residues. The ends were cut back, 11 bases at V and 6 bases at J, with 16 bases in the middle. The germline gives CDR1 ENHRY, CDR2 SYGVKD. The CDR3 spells CAANEGRDGYTF. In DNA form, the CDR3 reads TGTGCCGCCAATGAGGGAAGGGATGGCTACACCTTC.

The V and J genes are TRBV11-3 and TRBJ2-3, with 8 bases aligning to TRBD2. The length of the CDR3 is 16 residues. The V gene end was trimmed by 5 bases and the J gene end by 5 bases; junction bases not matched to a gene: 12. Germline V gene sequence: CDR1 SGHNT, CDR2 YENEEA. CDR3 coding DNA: TGTGCCAGCAGCCGGGGACTAGAGGGGAGGATAGATACGCAGTATTTT. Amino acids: CASSRGLEGRIDTQYF.

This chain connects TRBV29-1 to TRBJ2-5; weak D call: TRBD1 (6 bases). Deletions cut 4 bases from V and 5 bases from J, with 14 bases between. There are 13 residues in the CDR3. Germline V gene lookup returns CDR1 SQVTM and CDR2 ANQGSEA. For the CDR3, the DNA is TGCAGCGTTGGCCTGCAGGGGTTGGAGACCCAGTACTTC. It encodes CSVGLQGLETQYF.

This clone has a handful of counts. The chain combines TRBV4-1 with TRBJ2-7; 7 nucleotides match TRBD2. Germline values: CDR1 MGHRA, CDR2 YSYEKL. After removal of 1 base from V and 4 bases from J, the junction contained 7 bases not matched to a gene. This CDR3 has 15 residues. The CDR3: CASSQGGGSGYEQYF. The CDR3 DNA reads TGCGCCAGCAGCCAAGGCGGCGGGAGTGGGTACGAGCAGTACTTC.

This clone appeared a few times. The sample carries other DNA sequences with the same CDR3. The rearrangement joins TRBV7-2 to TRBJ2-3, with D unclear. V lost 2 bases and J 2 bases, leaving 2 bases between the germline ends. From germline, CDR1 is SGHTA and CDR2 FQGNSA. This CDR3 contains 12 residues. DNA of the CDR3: TGTGCCAGCAGCTTATACACAGATACGCAGTATTTT. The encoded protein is CASSLYTDTQYF.

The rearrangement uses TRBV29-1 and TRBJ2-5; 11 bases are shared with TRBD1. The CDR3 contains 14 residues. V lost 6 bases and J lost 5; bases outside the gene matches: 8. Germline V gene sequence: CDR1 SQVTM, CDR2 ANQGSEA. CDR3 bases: TGCAGCGTCCCCGGGACAGGGGGTGAGGAGACCCAGTACTTC. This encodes CSVPGTGGEETQYF.

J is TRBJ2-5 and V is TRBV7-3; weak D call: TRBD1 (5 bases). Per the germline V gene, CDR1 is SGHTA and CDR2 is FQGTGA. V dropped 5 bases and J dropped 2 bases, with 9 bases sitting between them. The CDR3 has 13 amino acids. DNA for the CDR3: TGTGCCAGCAGCGGGCAGGGACAAGAGACCCAGTACTTC. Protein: CASSGQGQETQYF.